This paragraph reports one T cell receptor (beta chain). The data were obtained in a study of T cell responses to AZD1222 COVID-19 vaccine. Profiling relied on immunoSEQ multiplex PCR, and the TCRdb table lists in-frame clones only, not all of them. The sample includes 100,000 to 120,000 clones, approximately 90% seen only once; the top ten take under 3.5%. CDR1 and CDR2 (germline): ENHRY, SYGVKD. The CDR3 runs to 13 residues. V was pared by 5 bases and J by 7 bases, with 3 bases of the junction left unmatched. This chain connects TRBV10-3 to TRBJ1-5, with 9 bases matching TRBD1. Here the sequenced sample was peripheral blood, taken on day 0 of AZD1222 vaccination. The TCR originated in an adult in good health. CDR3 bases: TGTGCCATCAGTACAGGGGGCGGCCAGCCCCAGCATTTT. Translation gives CAISTGGGQPQHF.